This T cell receptor beta chain was sequenced for a study of blood T cell repertoires in COVID-19. This CDR3 contains 15 residues. V lost 5 bases and J lost 0, with 13 bases in between. In germline, CDR1 is SNHLY, CDR2 FYNNEI. Original processing methods: Amplification with reference gene primers provided the estimates of nucleated cell counts. Libraries were prepared by immunoSEQ multiplex PCR; TCRdb keeps only in-frame clonotypes and omits some of them. V, J and clone size derive from that table, while D and trimming were established from the DNA sequence. The sample has roughly 100,000 clones, nearly 90% seen once; the top ten hold roughly 2%.

The TCR sequence derives from a man between 50 and 59 years old with active COVID-19. This sequence joins TRBV2 and TRBJ1-1; D is uncertain. The sequenced sample was peripheral blood. The CDR3 is CASSTVRNMNTEAFF. CDR3 bases: TGTGCCAGCAGTACTGTCAGGAACATGAACACTGAAGCTTTCTTT.